Sequencing of this TCR beta chain was carried out in a study of blood T cell repertoires in COVID-19 (dated by TCRdb to the early 2020s). With regard to the full study: Samples covering the acute and convalescent phases of COVID-19 were provided by collaborators in the United States, Italy and Spain. Deeply sampled blood TCRbeta repertoires from subjects exposed to, actively infected with, or recovered from COVID-19 were included in the dataset. Where available, HLA class I and class II types were obtained from metadata supplied by the sample provider rather than from assay-based typing. The material from the prospective study consisted of cDNA or gDNA derived from T cells, B-cell-depleted T cells, or PBMCs. Samples came from the ongoing ImmuneRACE study (first 160 participants) plus 1,254 subjects from 6 global collaborators. Sample metadata almost always included a de-identified subject ID, COVID-19 status, age in years and sex. The repertoires were released in a freely available public database intended as a resource for research on the immune response to SARS-CoV-2.

Points on this clone: It has no known antigen specificity. Qualities for individual bases were not recorded, and no much larger clone is one base off.

TCRbeta CDR3 regions were amplified from genomic DNA by means of the immunoSEQ Assay, a bias-controlled multiplex PCR. The authors processed their data as follows. Nucleated cell counts per sample were estimated from amplification of reference gene primers within the assay. To quantify the absolute abundance of each unique TCRbeta CDR3 rearrangement, sequence reads were collapsed and filtered. For each sample, productive Simpson clonality was calculated as the square root of Simpson's diversity index over productive rearrangements. The source is immuneACCESS, and TCRdb retained only in-frame sequences with V and J called. Part of the clones is not carried over; for the studies checked, unresolved V genes explain less than half of this, and the remainder is unexplained. V and J calls plus clone size are reproduced from that table; the DNA served to infer D and trimming. The sample table lists 250,000 or so clones, roughly nine tenths of them with a count of one. About 10% of the sample lies in the top ten.

General conclusions and limits of the study: The amount of clinical and demographic metadata varied by source and participant and was provided uncurated.

The CDR3 runs 14 residues from the cysteine to the phenylalanine. The read is trimmed to its CDR3 DNA, 42 bases read in frame from base 1. V loses 4 bases, J loses 1 base, and the germline ends lie 11 bases apart. As encoded in the germline V gene, CDR1 is SGHRS while CDR2 is YFSETQ. Collaborating institutions collected whole blood in K2EDTA tubes following their own protocols. Collaborator samples were shipped for TCRbeta analysis as frozen whole blood, isolated PBMCs, or DNA extracted from either sample type. The receptor comes from a man aged 40-55 years with active or convalescent COVID-19. In this chain, TRBV5-1 is recombined with TRBJ1-1, with no confidently assigned D gene. The material sequenced was peripheral blood. The CDR3 in this case is CASSLSTGNTEAFF. The DNA is as follows: TGCGCCAGCAGCCTCTCCACCGGGAACACTGAAGCTTTCTTT.